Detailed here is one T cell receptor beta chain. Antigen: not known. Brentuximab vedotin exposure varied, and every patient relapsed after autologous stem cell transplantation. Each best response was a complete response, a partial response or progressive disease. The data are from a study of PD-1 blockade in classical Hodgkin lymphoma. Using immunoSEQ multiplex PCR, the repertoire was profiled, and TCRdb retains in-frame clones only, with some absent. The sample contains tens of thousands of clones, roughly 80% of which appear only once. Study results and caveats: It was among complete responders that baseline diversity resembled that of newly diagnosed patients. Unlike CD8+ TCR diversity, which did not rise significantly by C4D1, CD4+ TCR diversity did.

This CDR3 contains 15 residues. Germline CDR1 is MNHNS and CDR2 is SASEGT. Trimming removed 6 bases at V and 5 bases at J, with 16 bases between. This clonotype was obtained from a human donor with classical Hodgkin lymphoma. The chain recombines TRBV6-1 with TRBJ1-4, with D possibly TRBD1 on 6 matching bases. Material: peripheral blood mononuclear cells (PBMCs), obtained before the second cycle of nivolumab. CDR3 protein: CASRVGAQENEKLFF. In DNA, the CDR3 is TGTGCCAGCAGAGTGGGGGCCCAGGAAAATGAAAAACTGTTTTTT.